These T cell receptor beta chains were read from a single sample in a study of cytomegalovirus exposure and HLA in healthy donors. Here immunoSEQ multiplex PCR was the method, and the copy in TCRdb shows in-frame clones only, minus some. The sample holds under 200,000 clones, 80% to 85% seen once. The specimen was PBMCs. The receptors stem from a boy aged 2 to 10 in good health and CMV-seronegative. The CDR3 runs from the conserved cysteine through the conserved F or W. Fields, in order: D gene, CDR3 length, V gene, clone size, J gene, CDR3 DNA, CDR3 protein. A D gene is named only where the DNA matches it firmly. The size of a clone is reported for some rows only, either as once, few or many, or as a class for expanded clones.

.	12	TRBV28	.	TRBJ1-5	TGTGCCAGCATCGGGGTCAATCAGCCCCAGCATTTT	CASIGVNQPQHF
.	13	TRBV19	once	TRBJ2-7	TGTGCCAGTAGTATGAGCGGTTCCTACGAGCAGTACTTC	CASSMSGSYEQYF
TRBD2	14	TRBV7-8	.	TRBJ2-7	TGTGCCAGCAGCTTTAGCGGGGCTTACTACGAGCAGTACTTC	CASSFSGAYYEQYF
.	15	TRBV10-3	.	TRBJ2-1	TGTGCCATCAGTGTCCTCGCCAGGACTCCCCATGAGCAGTTCTTC	CAISVLARTPHEQFF
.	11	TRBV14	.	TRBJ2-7	TGTGCCAGCAGCCACACCTACGAGCAGTACTTC	CASSHTYEQYF
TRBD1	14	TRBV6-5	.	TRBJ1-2	TGTGCCAGCAGTTACTCCGGGACAGGGGCTGGCTACACCTTC	CASSYSGTGAGYTF
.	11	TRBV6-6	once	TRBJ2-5	TGTGCCAGCAGATTACAAGAGGCCCAGTACTTC	CASRLQEAQYF
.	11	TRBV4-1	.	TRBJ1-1	TGCGCCAGCAGCCAGTTAAGGAGGGCTTTCTTT	CASSQLRRAFF
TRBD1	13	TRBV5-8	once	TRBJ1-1	TGTGCCAGCAGCTTCGGACAGGGCACTGAAGCTTTCTTT	CASSFGQGTEAFF
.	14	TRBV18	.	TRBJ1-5	TGTGCCAGCTCACTTTATCAGGGCGATCAGCCCCAGCATTTT	CASSLYQGDQPQHF
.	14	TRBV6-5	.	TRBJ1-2	TGTGCCAGCAGTTTAGCAGGGGAGTCGTATGGCTACACCTTC	CASSLAGESYGYTF
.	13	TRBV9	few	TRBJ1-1	TGTGCCAGCAGCCTAGGGGGGGATACTGAAGCTTTCTTT	CASSLGGDTEAFF
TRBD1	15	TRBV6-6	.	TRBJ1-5	TGTGCCAGCAGCGAGACAGGGGGCGCGGATCAGCCCCAGCATTTT	CASSETGGADQPQHF
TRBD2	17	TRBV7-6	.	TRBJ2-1	TGTGCCAGCAGCCCTACTTACCTAGCGGGAGGACACAATGAGCAGTTCTTC	CASSPTYLAGGHNEQFF
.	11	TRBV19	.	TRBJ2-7	TGTGCCAGTAGGCGGGGTTACGAGCAGTACTTC	CASRRGYEQYF
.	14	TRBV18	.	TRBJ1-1	TGTGCCAGCTCACCATCTTTGGCGAACACTGAAGCTTTCTTT	CASSPSLANTEAFF
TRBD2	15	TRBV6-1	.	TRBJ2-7	TGTGCCAGCAGTCTACACCTAGCGGGAACGGGCGAGCAGTACTTC	CASSLHLAGTGEQYF
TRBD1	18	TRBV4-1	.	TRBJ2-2	TGCGCCAGCAGCCAAGGATTGAGGACAGGGAAGTACACCGGGGAGCTGTTTTTT	CASSQGLRTGKYTGELFF
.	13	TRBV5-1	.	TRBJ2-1	TGCGCCAGCAGCTTGGATCGGGGTTATGAGCAGTTCTTC	CASSLDRGYEQFF
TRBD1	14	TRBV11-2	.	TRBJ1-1	TGTGCCAGCAGCTTAGGTGGACAGGGGACTGAAGCTTTCTTT	CASSLGGQGTEAFF
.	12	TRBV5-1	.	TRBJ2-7	TGCGCCAGCAGCCTGGACTACTACGAGCAGTACTTC	CASSLDYYEQYF
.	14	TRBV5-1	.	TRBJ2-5	TGCGCCAGCAGCTTGGAGACAGGTTGGGTGACCCAGTACTTC	CASSLETGWVTQYF
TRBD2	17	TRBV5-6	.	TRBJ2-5	TGTGCCAGCAGCTTGGCCCTGACTAGCGGGAGCTCAGAGACCCAGTACTTC	CASSLALTSGSSETQYF
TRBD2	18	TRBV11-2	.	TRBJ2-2	TGTGCCAGCAGCCTCCAGGGACTAGCGGGAGAGGAGATCGGGGAGCTGTTTTTT	CASSLQGLAGEEIGELFF
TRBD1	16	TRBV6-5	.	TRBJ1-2	TGTGCCAGCAGTTACTCCACCCGACAGGGCTGGTATGGCTACACCTTC	CASSYSTRQGWYGYTF
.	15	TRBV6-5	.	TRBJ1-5	TGTGCCAGCAGTTACGACAGAGATAGCAATCAGCCCCAGCATTTT	CASSYDRDSNQPQHF
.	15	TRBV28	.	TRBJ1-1	TGTGCCAGCAGTCACCCGGACACCCGCACCACTGAAGCTTTCTTT	CASSHPDTRTTEAFF
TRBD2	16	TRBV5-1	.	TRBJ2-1	TGCGCCAGCAGCTTGCCGGGCGGGAGGGGAATGCATGAGCAGTTCTTC	CASSLPGGRGMHEQFF
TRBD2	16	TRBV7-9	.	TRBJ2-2	TGTGCCAGCACCGCTTATATCGGGGGGGACACCGGGGAGCTGTTTTTT	CASTAYIGGDTGELFF
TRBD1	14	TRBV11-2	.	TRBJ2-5	TGTGCCAGCAGATCCGACAGGGCCCAAGAGACCCAGTACTTC	CASRSDRAQETQYF
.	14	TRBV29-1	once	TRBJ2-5	TGCAGCGTTGGAGGTGGGGACACCCCTGGGACCCAGTACTTC	CSVGGGDTPGTQYF
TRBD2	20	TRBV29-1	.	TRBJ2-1	TGCAGCGTTGAAGACAGCGGGACTAGCGGGAGCTTTACCCCCTACAATGAGCAGTTCTTC	CSVEDSGTSGSFTPYNEQFF
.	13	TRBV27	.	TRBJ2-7	TGTGCCAGCAGTTTCGCGGAACCCTACGAGCAGTACTTC	CASSFAEPYEQYF
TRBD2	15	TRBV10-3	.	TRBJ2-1	TGTGCCATCAGTGACTCCCGGGCGGGGGGCAATGAGCAGTTCTTC	CAISDSRAGGNEQFF
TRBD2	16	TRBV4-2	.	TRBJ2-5	TGTGCCAGCAGCCGGGGGGGGCTAGCGGGAGAAGAGACCCAGTACTTC	CASSRGGLAGEETQYF
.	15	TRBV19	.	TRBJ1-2	TGTGCCAGTAGTATAGGGATACAGTCAGTCTATGGCTACACCTTC	CASSIGIQSVYGYTF
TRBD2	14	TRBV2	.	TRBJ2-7	TGTGCCAGCAGCGACGGACTAGCGCCCTACGAGCAGTACTTC	CASSDGLAPYEQYF
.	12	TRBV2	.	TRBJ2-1	TGTGCCAGCAGTGATACTATGACTGAGCAGTTCTTC	CASSDTMTEQFF
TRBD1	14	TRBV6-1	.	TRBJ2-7	TGTGCCAGCAGTAGGGACAGAAACTCCTACGAGCAGTACTTC	CASSRDRNSYEQYF
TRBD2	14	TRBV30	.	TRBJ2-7	TGTGCCTGGACCCCATGGGGGACTAGCGGCGAGCAGTACTTC	CAWTPWGTSGEQYF
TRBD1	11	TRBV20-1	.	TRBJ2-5	TGCAGTGCCCTGACAGGGCAGACCCAGTACTTC	CSALTGQTQYF